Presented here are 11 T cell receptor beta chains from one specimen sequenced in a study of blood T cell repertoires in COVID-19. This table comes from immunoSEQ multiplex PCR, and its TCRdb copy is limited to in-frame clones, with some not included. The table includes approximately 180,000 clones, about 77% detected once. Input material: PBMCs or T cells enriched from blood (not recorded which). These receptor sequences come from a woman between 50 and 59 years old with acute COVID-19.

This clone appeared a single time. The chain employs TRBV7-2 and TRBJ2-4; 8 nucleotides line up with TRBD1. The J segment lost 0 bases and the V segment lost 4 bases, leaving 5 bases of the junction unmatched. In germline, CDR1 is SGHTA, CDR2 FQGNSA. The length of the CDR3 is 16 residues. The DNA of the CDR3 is TGTGCCAGCAGCTCGACAGGGGACGTAGCCAAAAACATTCAGTACTTC. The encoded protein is CASSSTGDVAKNIQYF. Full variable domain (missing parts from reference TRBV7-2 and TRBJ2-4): GAGVSQSPSNKVTEKGKDVELRCDPISGHTALYWYRQSLGQGLEFLIYFQGNSAPDKSGLPSDRFSAERTGGSVSTLTIQRTQQEDSAVYLCASSSTGDVAKNIQYFGAGTRLSVL.

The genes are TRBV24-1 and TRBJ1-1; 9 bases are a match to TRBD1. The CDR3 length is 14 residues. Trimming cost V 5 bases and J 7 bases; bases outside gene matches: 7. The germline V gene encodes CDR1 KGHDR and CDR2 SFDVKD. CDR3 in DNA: TGTGCCACCAGTGGGGGACAGGGCGGTCATGAAGCTTTCTTT. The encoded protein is CATSGGQGGHEAFF.

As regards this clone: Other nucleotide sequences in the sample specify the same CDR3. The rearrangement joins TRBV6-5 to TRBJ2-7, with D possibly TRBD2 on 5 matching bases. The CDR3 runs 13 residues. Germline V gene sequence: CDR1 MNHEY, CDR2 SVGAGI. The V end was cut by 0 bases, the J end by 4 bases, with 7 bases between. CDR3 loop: CASSYSRGYEQYV. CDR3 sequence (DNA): TGTGCCAGCAGTTACTCACGGGGATACGAGCAGTACGTC.

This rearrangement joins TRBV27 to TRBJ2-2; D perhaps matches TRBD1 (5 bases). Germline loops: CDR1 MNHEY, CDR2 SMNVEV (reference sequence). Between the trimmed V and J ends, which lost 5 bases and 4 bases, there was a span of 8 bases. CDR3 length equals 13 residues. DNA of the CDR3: TGTGCCAGCAGTGGGGCAGTCACCGGGGAGCTGTTTTTT. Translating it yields CASSGAVTGELFF.

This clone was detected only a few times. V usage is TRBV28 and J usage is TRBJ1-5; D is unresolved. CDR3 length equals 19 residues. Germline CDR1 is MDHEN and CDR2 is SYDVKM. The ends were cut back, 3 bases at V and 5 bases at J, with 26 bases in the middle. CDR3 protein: CASSLVPSYAGYGDQPQHF. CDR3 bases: TGTGCCAGCAGTTTGGTACCCTCATACGCGGGCTATGGAGATCAGCCCCAGCATTTT.

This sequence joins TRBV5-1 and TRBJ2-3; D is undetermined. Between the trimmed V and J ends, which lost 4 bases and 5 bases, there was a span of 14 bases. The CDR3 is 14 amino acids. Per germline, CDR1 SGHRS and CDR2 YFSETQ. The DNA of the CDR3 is TGCGCCAGCAGCCCCTTCGGGTCCGTAGATACGCAGTATTTT. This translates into CASSPFGSVDTQYF.

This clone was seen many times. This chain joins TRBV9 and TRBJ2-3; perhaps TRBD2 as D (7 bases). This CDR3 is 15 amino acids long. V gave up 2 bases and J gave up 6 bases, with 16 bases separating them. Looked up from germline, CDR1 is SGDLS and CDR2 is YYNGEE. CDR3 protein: CASSVPAGATDTQYF. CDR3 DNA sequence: TGTGCCAGCAGCGTCCCGGCGGGGGCAACCGATACGCAGTATTTT.

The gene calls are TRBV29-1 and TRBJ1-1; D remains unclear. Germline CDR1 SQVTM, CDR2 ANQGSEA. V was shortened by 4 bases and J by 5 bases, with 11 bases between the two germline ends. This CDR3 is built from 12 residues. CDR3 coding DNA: TGCAGCGTTGGCGGGTTAGTTACTGAAGCTTTCTTT. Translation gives CSVGGLVTEAFF.

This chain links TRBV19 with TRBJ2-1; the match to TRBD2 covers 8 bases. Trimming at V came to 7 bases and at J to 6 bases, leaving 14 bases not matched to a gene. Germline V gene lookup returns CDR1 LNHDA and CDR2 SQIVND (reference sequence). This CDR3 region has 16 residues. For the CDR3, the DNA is TGTGCCAGTAAAGCGGGGGCGCGGGCGACACGCAATGAGCAGTTCTTC. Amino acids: CASKAGARATRNEQFF.

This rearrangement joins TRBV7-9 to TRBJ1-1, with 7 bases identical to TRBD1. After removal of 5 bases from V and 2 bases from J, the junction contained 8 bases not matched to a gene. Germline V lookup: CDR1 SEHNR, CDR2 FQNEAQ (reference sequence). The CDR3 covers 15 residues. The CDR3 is CASSAWGQRNTEAFF. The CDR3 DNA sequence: TGTGCCAGCAGCGCGTGGGGACAGAGAAACACTGAAGCTTTCTTT.

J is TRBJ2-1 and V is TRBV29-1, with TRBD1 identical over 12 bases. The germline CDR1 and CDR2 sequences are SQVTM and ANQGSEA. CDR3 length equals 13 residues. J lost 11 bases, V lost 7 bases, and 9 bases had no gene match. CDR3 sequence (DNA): TGCAGCGCTGGGACAGGGGGCGGGGGGCAGCAGTTCTTC. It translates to CSAGTGGGGQQFF.